The sample holds a few counts of the clone carrying this T cell receptor beta chain. Its antigen is currently unknown. Cultured CD4+ T-cell DNA underwent Oncomine TCR Beta short-read sequencing. After culture, CD4+ T cells served as the source for genomic DNA extraction. TCRdb re-derived calls from the PCR reads in MiXCR, one entry per CDR3 protein. The sample carries some 9,500 distinct CDR3 sequences, 68% recorded once. The V end lost 6 bases, the J end lost 3 bases, and 9 bases lay between the germline ends. This CDR3 spans 13 amino acids. Germline CDR1 and CDR2: LNHNV and YYDKDF (reference sequence). The record originates from a study of vaccination and CD4 T cells after COVID-19. Treatment: approximately 9-day PBMC culture with coronavirus spike peptide pools or control peptides (ViraFEST assay).

The V and J genes are TRBV15 and TRBJ1-3, with D perhaps matching TRBD1 (6 bases). The source is a human donor who had recovered from COVID-19. The sample in question was CD4+ T cells from blood, cultured in vitro, obtained before SARS-CoV-2 vaccination. This chain's CDR3 is CATSTGYGNTIYF. DNA of the CDR3: TGTGCCACCAGTACAGGGTATGGAAACACCATATATTTT. The full variable domain, completed using reference TRBV15 and TRBJ1-3, is DAMVIQNPRYQVTQFGKPVTLSCSQTLNHNVMYWYQQKSSQAPKLLFHYYDKDFNNEADTPDNFQSRRPNTSFCFLDIRSPGLGDTAMYLCATSTGYGNTIYFGEGSWLTVV.